This T cell receptor (beta chain) was profiled in a study of beta chain features in type 1 diabetes. The study's findings and limits: Within each of all four CD4+ subsets, Type 1 diabetes patients had TCRB CDR3s that were moderately but significantly shorter.

Trimming shortened V by 4 bases and J by 3 bases, and 7 bases separated the two germline ends. CDR1 is SGHAT and CDR2 is FQNNGV in the germline V gene. This CDR3 is built from 12 residues. Reverse transcribing all isolated RNA meant expressed TCRB transcripts were sequenced. Regulatory, naive and central memory T cell samples averaged roughly 4 million reads. TCRdb's copy holds only in-frame clones and misses some; the assay was immunoSEQ multiplex PCR. Of hundreds of thousands of clones listed, 10% to 15% are singletons. This clone was observed a handful of times. Its antigen is currently unknown. The material sequenced was naive CD4+ T cells from blood. The clonotype comes from a woman aged 18 to 35 with type 1 diabetes. V gene TRBV11-2 combines with J gene TRBJ2-7; D is uncertain. CDR3 nucleotides: TGTGCCAGCAGCTACCACAGCTACGAGCAGTACTTC. Translation gives CASSYHSYEQYF.